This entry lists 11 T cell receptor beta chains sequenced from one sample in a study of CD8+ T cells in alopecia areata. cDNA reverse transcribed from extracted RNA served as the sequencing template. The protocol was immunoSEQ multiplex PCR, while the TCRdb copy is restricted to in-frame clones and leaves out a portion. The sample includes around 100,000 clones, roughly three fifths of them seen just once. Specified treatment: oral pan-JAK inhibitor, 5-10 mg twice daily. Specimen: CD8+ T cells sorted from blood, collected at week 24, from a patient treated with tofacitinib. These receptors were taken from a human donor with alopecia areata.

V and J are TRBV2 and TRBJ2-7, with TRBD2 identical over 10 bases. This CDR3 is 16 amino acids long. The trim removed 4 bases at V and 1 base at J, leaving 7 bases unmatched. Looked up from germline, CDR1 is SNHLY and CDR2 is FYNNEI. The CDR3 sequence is CASSALAGEPSYEQYF. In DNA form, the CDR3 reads TGTGCCAGCAGTGCGCTAGCGGGGGAACCGTCCTACGAGCAGTACTTC.

CDR3 region: CASSPSAGYNQPQHF. The CDR3 DNA is TGCGCCAGCAGCCCCAGTGCAGGGTACAATCAGCCCCAGCATTTT. J is TRBJ1-5 and V is TRBV4-1; tentatively, D is TRBD1 (5 bases). The ends were cut back, 4 bases at V and 3 bases at J, with 13 bases in the middle. There are 15 residues in the CDR3. The germline gives CDR1 MGHRA, CDR2 YSYEKL.

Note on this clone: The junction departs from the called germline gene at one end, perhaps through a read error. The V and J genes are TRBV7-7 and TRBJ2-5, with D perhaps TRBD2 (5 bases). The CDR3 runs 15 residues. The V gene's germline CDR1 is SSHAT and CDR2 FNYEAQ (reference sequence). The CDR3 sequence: CASSSSSSRWETQYF. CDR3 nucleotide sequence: TGTGCTAGCAGCTCCAGCTCTAGCAGGTGGGAGACCCAGTACTTC.

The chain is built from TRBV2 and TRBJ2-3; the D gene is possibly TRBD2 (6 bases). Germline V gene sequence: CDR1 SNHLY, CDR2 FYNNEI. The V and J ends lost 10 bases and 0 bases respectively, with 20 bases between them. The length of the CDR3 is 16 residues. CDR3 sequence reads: CATRGPSDPSTDTQYF. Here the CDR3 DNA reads TGTGCCACCCGAGGCCCTAGCGACCCTAGCACAGATACGCAGTATTTT.

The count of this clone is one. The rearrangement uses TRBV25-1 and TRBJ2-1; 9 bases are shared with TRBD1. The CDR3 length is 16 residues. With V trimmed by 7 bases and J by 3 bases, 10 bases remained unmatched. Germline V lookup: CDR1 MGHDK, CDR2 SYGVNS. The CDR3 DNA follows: TGTGCCAGCACCGAATGGGGGACAGGGAACTACAATGAGCAGTTCTTC. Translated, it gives CASTEWGTGNYNEQFF.

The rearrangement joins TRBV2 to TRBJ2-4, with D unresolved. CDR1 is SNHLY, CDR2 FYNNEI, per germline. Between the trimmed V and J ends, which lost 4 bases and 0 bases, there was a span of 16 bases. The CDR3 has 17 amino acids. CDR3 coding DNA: TGTGCCAGCAGTGGGTCTCCCGGAATCTTAGCCAAAAACATTCAGTACTTC. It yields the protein CASSGSPGILAKNIQYF. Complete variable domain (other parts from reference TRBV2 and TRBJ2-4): EPEVTQTPSHQVTQMGQEVILRCVPISNHLYFYWYRQILGQKVEFLVSFYNNEISEKSEIFDDQFSVERPDGSNFTLKIRSTKLEDSAMYFCASSGSPGILAKNIQYFGAGTRLSVL.

DNA for the CDR3: TGTGCCAGCAGCGATGGGGGGTCCTATGGCTACACCTTC. Its protein is CASSDGGSYGYTF. The rearrangement uses TRBV14 and TRBJ1-2; tentatively, D is TRBD1 (5 bases). Germline CDR1 SGHDN, CDR2 FVKESK. V was clipped by 5 bases and J by 4 bases, with 11 bases between them. The CDR3 covers 13 residues.

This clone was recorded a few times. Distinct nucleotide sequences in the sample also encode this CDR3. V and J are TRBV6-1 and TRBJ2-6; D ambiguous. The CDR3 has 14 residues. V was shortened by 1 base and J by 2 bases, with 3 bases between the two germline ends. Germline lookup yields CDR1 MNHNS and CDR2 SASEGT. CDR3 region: CASSEGTGANVLTF. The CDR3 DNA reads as TGTGCCAGCAGTGAAGGTACTGGGGCCAACGTCCTGACTTTC.

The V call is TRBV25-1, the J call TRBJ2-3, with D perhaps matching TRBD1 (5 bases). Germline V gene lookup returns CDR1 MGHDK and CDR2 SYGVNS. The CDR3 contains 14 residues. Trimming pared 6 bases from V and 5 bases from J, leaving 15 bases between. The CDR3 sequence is CASSPTIQGDTQYF. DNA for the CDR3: TGTGCCAGCAGCCCGACAATCCAGGGAGATACGCAGTATTTT.

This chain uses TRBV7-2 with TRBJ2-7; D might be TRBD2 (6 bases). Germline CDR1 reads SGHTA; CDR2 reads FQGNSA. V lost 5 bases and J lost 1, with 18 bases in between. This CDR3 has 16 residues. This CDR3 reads CASSPSAWDSSYEQYF. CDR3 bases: TGTGCCAGCAGCCCAAGCGCGTGGGACTCTTCCTACGAGCAGTACTTC.

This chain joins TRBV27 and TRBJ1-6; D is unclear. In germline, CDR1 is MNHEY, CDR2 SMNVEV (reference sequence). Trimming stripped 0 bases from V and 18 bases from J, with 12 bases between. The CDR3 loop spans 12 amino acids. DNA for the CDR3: TGTGCCAGCAGTTTATCGTTCAAGGTTCACCACTTT. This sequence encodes CASSLSFKVHHF.